The 26 T cell receptor beta chains below were found in one sample sequenced in a study of T cells after yellow fever vaccination. TCRdb ran MiXCR on the 5' RACE reads and lists one entry per CDR3 protein. Of a few hundred thousand distinct CDR3 sequences in the sample, more than 5.5% were seen once. The sequenced sample was PBMCs, obtained 5 days after the yellow fever booster vaccination. These TCRs come from a man aged 30 to 45 who received the YFV17D yellow fever vaccine.

This clonotype was detected many times. The genes are TRBV4-3 and TRBJ2-7, with D perhaps given as TRBD1 or TRBD2 (5 bases each). The V gene's germline CDR1 is LGHNA and CDR2 YSLEER. This CDR3 is built from 14 residues. V lost 0 bases to trimming and J lost 9 bases, with 15 bases between them. This CDR3 is CASSQETGPRAQYF. For the CDR3, the DNA is TGCGCCAGCAGCCAAGAGACGGGACCGAGGGCGCAGTACTTC.

CDR3 loop: CSVGQNTDTQYF. In nucleotides, the CDR3 is TGCAGCGTTGGACAAAACACAGATACGCAGTATTTT. This chain joins TRBV29-1 and TRBJ2-3; D is undetermined. CDR3 length equals 12 residues. The V end was cut by 4 bases, the J end by 2 bases, with 7 bases between. The germline V gene encodes CDR1 SQVTM and CDR2 ANQGSEA.

This clonotype was observed a few times. The chain uses TRBV12-3 or TRBV12-4 and TRBJ1-4; 8 nucleotides agree with TRBD1. The trim removed 6 bases at V and 7 bases at J, leaving 7 bases unmatched. CDR3 size: 14 residues. This CDR3 is CASSPGGSGEKLFF. The CDR3 DNA is TGTGCCAGCAGCCCAGGGGGCTCAGGTGAAAAACTGTTTTTT.

This clonotype was seen only a few times. The CDR3 DNA reads as TGTGCCAGCAGCTTAGACTTTACCGGGACCAACAATGAGCAGTTCTTC. It specifies CASSLDFTGTNNEQFF. The chain is built from TRBV7-2 and TRBJ2-1; the D gene could be TRBD1 or TRBD2 (5 bases each). The germline V gene encodes CDR1 SGHTA and CDR2 FQGNSA. V was shortened by 1 base and J by 5 bases, with 15 bases between the two germline ends. The CDR3 length is 16 residues.

This clonotype was seen ten or more times. This sequence joins TRBV7-2 and TRBJ2-5; the match to TRBD1 covers 7 bases. Germline V lookup: CDR1 SGHTA, CDR2 FQGNSA. Trimming cost V 6 bases and J 7 bases; bases outside gene matches: 17. The CDR3 totals 16 residues. The CDR3 nucleotides are TGTGCCAGCAGTTCACACCCTGGGACAGCAGGAGGGACCCAGTACTTC. This gives the protein CASSSHPGTAGGTQYF.

This clonotype was observed at least ten times. CDR3 in amino acids: CSVEEGISEQFF. CDR3 sequence (DNA): TGCAGCGTTGAAGAGGGGATTAGTGAGCAGTTCTTC. This sequence joins TRBV29-1 and TRBJ2-1, with no clear D. This CDR3 region has 12 residues. The V end was cut by 0 bases, the J end by 9 bases, with 9 bases between. Germline V gene sequence: CDR1 SQVTM, CDR2 ANQGSEA.

This sequence joins TRBV20-1 and TRBJ2-4, with D uncertain. V was clipped by 6 bases and J by 3 bases, with 12 bases between them. The CDR3 has 13 residues. Germline V gene sequence: CDR1 DFQATT, CDR2 SNEGSKA (reference sequence). The CDR3 sequence is CSADKDVKNIQYF. The CDR3 coding sequence is TGCAGTGCCGACAAGGATGTCAAAAACATTCAGTACTTC.

This clonotype was seen many times. The chain joins TRBV7-9 to TRBJ2-5, with 10 bases lining up with TRBD2. V gave up 5 bases and J gave up 1 base; unmatched junction bases: 1. This CDR3 spans 14 amino acids. From germline, CDR1 is SEHNR and CDR2 FQNEAQ (reference sequence). CDR3 amino acids: CASSGLAAQETQYF. CDR3 nucleotides: TGTGCCAGCAGCGGACTAGCGGCCCAAGAGACCCAGTACTTC.

This clonotype was picked up many times. The chain links TRBV20-1 to TRBJ2-1, with D unclear. CDR1 and CDR2 (germline): DFQATT, SNEGSKA (reference sequence). Trimming shortened V by 1 base and J by 2 bases, and 9 bases separated the two germline ends. This CDR3 region has 14 residues. Here the CDR3 DNA reads TGCAGTGCTAGAGGTCGGGTGGCCTACAATGAGCAGTTCTTC. Protein product: CSARGRVAYNEQFF.

This sequence joins TRBV7-3 and TRBJ2-5; 10 bases are shared with TRBD2. This CDR3 region has 15 residues. CDR1 is SGHTA and CDR2 is FQGTGA in the germline V gene. J gave up 5 bases and V 5 bases, and 8 bases lay outside the gene matches. The CDR3 loop reads CASSPSGSTGETQYF. As DNA, the CDR3 is TGTGCCAGCAGCCCTAGCGGGAGCACGGGGGAGACCCAGTACTTC.

The chain is built from TRBV4-3 and TRBJ1-4, with D perhaps matching TRBD1 (6 bases). V gave up 8 bases and J gave up 6 bases, with 13 bases separating them. Germline CDR1 reads LGHNA; CDR2 reads YSLEER. The CDR3 runs to 13 residues. CDR3 residues: CASSGQRDEKLFF. The CDR3 DNA reads TGCGCCAGCTCAGGACAGAGGGATGAAAAACTGTTTTTT.

V gene TRBV30 combines with J gene TRBJ1-4, with unresolved D. V was trimmed by 1 base and J by 0 bases, leaving 9 bases between them. The germline V gene encodes CDR1 GTSNPN and CDR2 SVGIG (reference sequence). There are 15 residues in the CDR3. CDR3 sequence (DNA): TGTGCCTGGAGTGAGGCTGCAGCAACTAATGAAAAACTGTTTTTT. This sequence encodes CAWSEAAATNEKLFF. Filled out from reference TRBV30 and TRBJ1-4, the complete variable domain reads SQTIHQWPATLVQPVGSPLSLECTVEGTSNPNLYWYRQAAGRGLQLLFYSVGIGQISSEVPQNLSASRPQDRQFILSSKKLLLSDSGFYLCAWSEAAATNEKLFFGSGTQLSVL.

The chain uses TRBV4-3 and TRBJ2-3; D may be TRBD1 or TRBD2 (6 bases each). Trimming took 4 bases from V and 2 from J, leaving 13 bases between them. This CDR3 comprises 15 residues. Germline values: CDR1 LGHNA, CDR2 YSLEER. CDR3 nucleotides: TGCGCCAGCAGCCCAGGGGCGGGATTCACAGATACGCAGTATTTT. This codes for CASSPGAGFTDTQYF.

This clonotype has just a few counts. This sequence joins TRBV29-1 and TRBJ2-6; tentatively, D is TRBD1 or TRBD2 (5 bases each). The CDR3 runs 17 residues. Germline V gene lookup returns CDR1 SQVTM and CDR2 ANQGSEA. Trimming removed 7 bases from V and 4 bases from J, with 23 bases in between. DNA of the CDR3: TGCAGCGCCACTACACGGGGCCGAACTGGGGGGGCCAACGTCCTGACTTTC. Its protein product is CSATTRGRTGGANVLTF.

Regarding this clonotype: Compared with germline, one end of the junction differs, possibly owing to a read error. The rearrangement uses TRBV7-2 and TRBJ2-4; D is possibly TRBD1 or TRBD2 (5 bases each). This CDR3 spans 15 amino acids. Germline CDR1 reads SGHTA; CDR2 reads FQGNSA. CDR3 sequence: CASSLQGLAKNTQYF. Written as DNA, the CDR3 is TGTGCCAGCAGCTTGCAGGGTCTAGCCAAAAACACTCAGTACTTC.

This clonotype has more than one count but fewer than ten. The J gene is TRBJ1-1, the V gene TRBV14; D not resolved. The CDR3 has 14 amino acids. In germline, CDR1 is SGHDN, CDR2 FVKESK. Trimming stripped 1 base from V and 4 bases from J, with 10 bases between. CDR3 in amino acids: CASSQGARSTEAFF. CDR3 DNA: TGTGCCAGCAGCCAAGGAGCCAGAAGCACTGAAGCTTTCTTT.

This clonotype was counted ten times or more. This chain joins TRBV4-3 and TRBJ2-7, with 8 bases identical to TRBD1. Germline V CDR1 and CDR2: LGHNA, YSLEER. The CDR3 loop spans 15 amino acids. Losses at the gene ends were 0 bases for V and 4 bases for J; bases not matched to a gene: 5. The CDR3 spells CASSQDLNRGYEQYF. For the CDR3, the DNA is TGCGCCAGCAGCCAAGATCTAAACAGGGGGTACGAGCAGTACTTC.

The genes are TRBV18 and TRBJ2-7; TRBD1 agrees at 8 bases. There are 14 residues in the CDR3. Germline V gives CDR1 KGHSH, CDR2 LQKENI. J was trimmed by 6 bases and V by 3 bases; bases with no gene match: 7. CDR3 residues: CASSPGTGGGEQYF. The CDR3 DNA sequence: TGTGCCAGCTCACCTGGAACAGGGGGTGGCGAGCAGTACTTC.

In nucleotides, the CDR3 is TGTGCCTGGAGTAAGGGTAGCAGGACGTACAATGAGCAGTTCTTC. It codes for CAWSKGSRTYNEQFF. This sequence joins TRBV30 and TRBJ2-1, with unresolved D. Germline CDR1 reads GTSNPN; CDR2 reads SVGIG (reference sequence). V dropped 2 bases and J dropped 4 bases, with 15 bases sitting between them. The CDR3 extends over 15 amino acids.

The rearrangement uses TRBV7-9 and TRBJ2-1; the D is unclear. The germline V gene has CDR1 SEHNR and CDR2 FQNEAQ (reference sequence). CDR3 length: 13 residues. The ends were cut back, 4 bases at V and 7 bases at J, with 11 bases in the middle. CDR3 residues: CASSSGVGNEQFF. The CDR3 coding sequence is TGTGCCAGCAGCTCAGGAGTGGGAAATGAGCAGTTCTTC. The entire variable domain, with the rest obtained from reference TRBV7-9 and TRBJ2-1, is as follows: DTGVSQNPRHKITKRGQNVTFRCDPISEHNRLYWYRQTLGQGPEFLTYFQNEAQLEKSRLLSDRFSAERPKGSFSTLEIQRTEQGDSAMYLCASSSGVGNEQFFGPGTRLTVL.

This sequence joins TRBV27 and TRBJ2-7; 15 nucleotides agree with TRBD2. The CDR3 is 14 amino acids. With V trimmed by 6 bases and J by 4 bases, 1 base remained unmatched. Germline CDR1 and CDR2: MNHEY and SMNVEV (reference sequence). CDR3 loop: CASRGLAGGYEQYF. CDR3 nucleotide sequence: TGTGCCAGCAGGGGACTAGCGGGGGGATACGAGCAGTACTTC.

In its sample, this clonotype was seen many times. The V call is TRBV12-3 or TRBV12-4, the J call TRBJ2-1; 12 positions match TRBD2. CDR3 size: 15 residues. V was pared by 7 bases and J by 10 bases, with 11 bases of the junction left unmatched. DNA for the CDR3: TGTGCCAGCACCGGAGGACTAGCGGGATCTGACGAGCAGTTCTTC. The encoded protein is CASTGGLAGSDEQFF.

This clonotype was seen more than once but under ten times. CDR3 sequence: CASSFRVSSSVQETQYF. For the CDR3, the DNA is TGCGCCAGCAGCTTCCGAGTGAGTTCATCGGTCCAAGAGACCCAGTACTTC. The genes are TRBV5-1 and TRBJ2-5, with unresolved D. This CDR3 region has 17 residues. Per germline, CDR1 SGHRS and CDR2 YFSETQ. The V gene lost 2 bases and the J gene lost 1 base, with 18 bases spanning the gap. The whole variable domain, remainder taken from reference TRBV5-1 and TRBJ2-5, is KAGVTQTPRYLIKTRGQQVTLSCSPISGHRSVSWYQQTPGQGLQFLFEYFSETQRNKGNFPGRFSGRQFSNSRSEMNVSTLELGDSALYLCASSFRVSSSVQETQYFGPGTRLLVL.

The V call is TRBV20-1, the J call TRBJ1-1; no clear D gene. The CDR3 is 12 residues long. Germline V gene data show CDR1 as DFQATT and CDR2 as SNEGSKA (reference sequence). The V end was cut by 7 bases, the J end by 1 base, with 10 bases between. CDR3 protein: CSVSWGNTEAFF. The CDR3 nucleotides are TGCAGTGTCTCGTGGGGGAACACTGAAGCTTTCTTT.

This clonotype was seen at least ten times. One end of the junction varies from germline; a read error may be responsible. The chain uses TRBV12-3 or TRBV12-4 and TRBJ2-1; D perhaps matches TRBD2 (6 bases). There are 14 residues in the CDR3. The CDR3 region is CASTRESTTYEQLF. For the CDR3, the DNA is TGTGCCAGCACCCGGGAGTCTACGACGTATGAGCAGCTCTTC.

In DNA form, the CDR3 reads TGCAGCGCTCTACAGGGGTCCCGTGGGGAGCAGTACTTC. This sequence encodes CSALQGSRGEQYF. The chain joins TRBV29-1 to TRBJ2-7, with 7 nucleotides matching TRBD1. Germline CDR1 and CDR2: SQVTM and ANQGSEA. Germline trimming cut 7 bases from V and 7 bases from J; bases unmatched to any gene: 13. The CDR3 runs to 13 residues.